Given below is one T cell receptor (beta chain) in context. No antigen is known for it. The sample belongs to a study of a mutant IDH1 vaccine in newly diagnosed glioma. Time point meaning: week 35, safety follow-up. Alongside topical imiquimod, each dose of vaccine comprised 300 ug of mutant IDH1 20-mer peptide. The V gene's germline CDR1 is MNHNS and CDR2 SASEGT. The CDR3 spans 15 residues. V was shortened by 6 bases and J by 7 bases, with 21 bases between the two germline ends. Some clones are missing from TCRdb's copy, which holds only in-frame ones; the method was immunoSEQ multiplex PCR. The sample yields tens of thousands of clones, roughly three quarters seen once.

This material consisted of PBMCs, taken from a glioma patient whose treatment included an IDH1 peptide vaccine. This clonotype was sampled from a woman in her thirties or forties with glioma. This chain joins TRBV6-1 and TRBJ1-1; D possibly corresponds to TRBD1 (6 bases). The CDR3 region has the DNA TGTGCCAGCAGGGAGATCCAGTCAGGGGTGGGTGAAGCTTTCTTT. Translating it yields CASREIQSGVGEAFF.